These 10 T cell receptor beta chains came from one sample sequenced in a study of cytomegalovirus exposure and HLA in healthy donors. Researchers ran the PCR with 60 Vbeta and 13 Jbeta primers. Only in-frame clones appear in the TCRdb table, and some are missing; sequencing was by immunoSEQ multiplex PCR. The data hold 77,000 or so clones, with 70% to 85% observed a single time. Sequencing used PBMCs. The receptors were sampled from a middle-aged woman in good health and CMV-seronegative.

The chain has TRBV4-1 and TRBJ1-1, with TRBD1 as a possible D gene (6 bases). CDR3 size: 14 residues. Germline V lookup: CDR1 MGHRA, CDR2 YSYEKL. The V gene lost 0 bases and the J gene lost 1 base, with 6 bases spanning the gap. The CDR3 sequence is CASSQEDRNTEAFF. CDR3 nucleotides: TGCGCCAGCAGCCAAGAGGACAGGAACACTGAAGCTTTCTTT.

The CDR3 nucleotides are TGTGCCAGCAGCTCGGCAGGCAGGGGTCTCGATTATGGCTACACCTTC. It translates to CASSSAGRGLDYGYTF. The chain couples TRBV2 to TRBJ1-2, with a weak D call TRBD1 (6 bases). Germline V gene sequence: CDR1 SNHLY, CDR2 FYNNEI. The CDR3 covers 16 residues. Trimming took 6 bases from V and 5 from J, leaving 22 bases between them.

The chain employs TRBV9 and TRBJ2-1; 10 nucleotides match TRBD1. The CDR3 loop spans 16 amino acids. The germline V gene encodes CDR1 SGDLS and CDR2 YYNGEE. V was pared by 0 bases and J by 9 bases, with 9 bases of the junction left unmatched. The CDR3 spells CASSVVGTGVFGEQFF. The CDR3 DNA reads as TGTGCCAGCAGCGTAGTCGGGACAGGGGTTTTCGGTGAGCAGTTCTTC.

The chain uses TRBV2 and TRBJ1-2; unclear D gene. V was trimmed by 6 bases and J by 8 bases, leaving 16 bases between them. Germline V CDR1 and CDR2: SNHLY, FYNNEI. This CDR3 spans 13 amino acids. The CDR3 coding sequence is TGTGCCAGCAGCACTGCCCCAGGTATCGGCTACACCTTC. Amino acids: CASSTAPGIGYTF. Supplemented by reference TRBV2 and TRBJ1-2, the full variable domain reads EPEVTQTPSHQVTQMGQEVILRCVPISNHLYFYWYRQILGQKVEFLVSFYNNEISEKSEIFDDQFSVERPDGSNFTLKIRSTKLEDSAMYFCASSTAPGIGYTFGSGTRLTVV.

The V gene is TRBV20-1, the J gene TRBJ2-1; D is possibly TRBD2 (5 bases). Germline values: CDR1 DFQATT, CDR2 SNEGSKA (reference sequence). The CDR3 length is 11 residues. CDR3: CSPMGDNEQFF. The CDR3 nucleotides are TGCAGCCCTATGGGAGACAATGAGCAGTTCTTC.

This clone was observed a handful of times. The genes are TRBV5-4 and TRBJ1-2; the match to TRBD1 covers 8 bases. Germline V gene sequence: CDR1 SGHNT, CDR2 YYREEE (reference sequence). V was clipped by 1 base and J by 0 bases; unmatched bases: 8. The CDR3 runs to 17 residues. The CDR3 sequence is CASSLTDRVSTNYGYTF. CDR3 bases: TGTGCCAGCAGCTTGACGGACAGGGTATCGACTAACTATGGCTACACCTTC.

This chain uses TRBV5-1 with TRBJ2-5; 7 bases are a match to TRBD2. Germline V gives CDR1 SGHRS, CDR2 YFSETQ. V was pared by 0 bases and J by 2 bases, with 4 bases of the junction left unmatched. There are 15 residues in the CDR3. CDR3 loop: CASSLAPGGQETQYF. The DNA for the CDR3 is TGCGCCAGCAGCTTGGCTCCGGGGGGACAAGAGACCCAGTACTTC. The complete variable domain, with remaining parts taken from reference TRBV5-1 and TRBJ2-5, reads KAGVTQTPRYLIKTRGQQVTLSCSPISGHRSVSWYQQTPGQGLQFLFEYFSETQRNKGNFPGRFSGRQFSNSRSEMNVSTLELGDSALYLCASSLAPGGQETQYFGPGTRLLVL.

The chain employs TRBV28 and TRBJ1-1; 8 bases align to TRBD1. Germline V gene lookup returns CDR1 MDHEN and CDR2 SYDVKM. The CDR3 runs 15 residues. The junction had 4 bases not matched to a gene; V was cut back by 3 bases and J by 1 base. The CDR3 is CASSFSGQGNTEAFF. The CDR3 coding sequence is TGTGCCAGCAGTTTCAGCGGACAGGGGAACACTGAAGCTTTCTTT. Full variable domain (rest looked up from reference TRBV28 and TRBJ1-1): DVKVTQSSRYLVKRTGEKVFLECVQDMDHENMFWYRQDPGLGLRLIYFSYDVKMKEKGDIPEGYSVSREKKERFSLILESASTNQTSMYLCASSFSGQGNTEAFFGQGTRLTVV.

This chain joins TRBV19 and TRBJ2-3, with no clear D. The CDR3 spans 14 residues. Between the trimmed V and J ends, which lost 3 bases and 4 bases, there was a span of 11 bases. CDR1 LNHDA and CDR2 SQIVND come from the germline V gene (reference sequence). CDR3 region: CASSMVNRADTQYF. Here the CDR3 DNA reads TGTGCCAGTAGTATGGTCAATCGGGCAGATACGCAGTATTTT.

The rearrangement uses TRBV15 and TRBJ1-4; D might be TRBD1 (5 bases). V was shortened by 3 bases and J by 5 bases, with 13 bases between the two germline ends. This CDR3 is built from 15 residues. Germline CDR1 LNHNV, CDR2 YYDKDF (reference sequence). Here the CDR3 DNA reads TGTGCCACCAGCAGGGGACCGGGAGTCAATGAAAAACTGTTTTTT. Residues: CATSRGPGVNEKLFF.